Each of the 14 T cell receptor beta chains below was sequenced from the same sample in a study of T cell changes during pregnancy in multiple sclerosis. Sequenced by immunoSEQ multiplex PCR; TCRdb stores in-frame clones only, minus some. The sample shows roughly 110,000 clones, 75% to 95% of them seen only once. Material: peripheral blood, obtained before pregnancy. The receptors were gathered from a female donor with multiple sclerosis, enrolled in a pregnancy study.

A single count supports this clone. This chain connects TRBV5-4 to TRBJ2-7; 9 bases fit TRBD1. J gave up 11 bases and V 4 bases, and 7 bases lay outside the gene matches. This CDR3 is 12 amino acids long. CDR1 is SGHNT, CDR2 YYREEE, per germline (reference sequence). In nucleotides, the CDR3 is TGTGCCAGCAGCCTCGGACAGGGGCAAGAGTACTTC. Its protein product is CASSLGQGQEYF.

This sequence joins TRBV5-1 and TRBJ2-3, with 10 nucleotides matching TRBD2. Germline V gives CDR1 SGHRS, CDR2 YFSETQ. The CDR3 is made up of 16 amino acids. The V segment lost 3 bases and the J segment 4 bases; nucleotides outside the gene matches: 8. CDR3 sequence: CASSYLAGASADTQYF. For the CDR3, the DNA is TGCGCCAGCAGCTATCTAGCGGGAGCTTCCGCAGATACGCAGTATTTT. Full variable domain (rest looked up from reference TRBV5-1 and TRBJ2-3): KAGVTQTPRYLIKTRGQQVTLSCSPISGHRSVSWYQQTPGQGLQFLFEYFSETQRNKGNFPGRFSGRQFSNSRSEMNVSTLELGDSALYLCASSYLAGASADTQYFGPGTRLTVL.

This clone was recorded only once. The J gene is TRBJ2-1, the V gene TRBV5-1; TRBD2 is a possible D gene (6 bases). Trimming removed 3 bases from V and 16 bases from J, with 20 bases in between. The CDR3 covers 13 residues. Germline V gene data show CDR1 as SGHRS and CDR2 as YFSETQ. The CDR3 DNA reads TGCGCCAGCAGCTCAGATAGCGGAGCCGCCCAATTCTTC. It is translated as CASSSDSGAAQFF.

V is TRBV20-1 and J is TRBJ1-2, with a tentative D call TRBD1 (6 bases). Germline V gene sequence: CDR1 DFQATT, CDR2 SNEGSKA (reference sequence). V lost 5 bases and J 7 bases, leaving 8 bases between the germline ends. The CDR3 sequence is 10 residues long. CDR3 sequence (DNA): TGCAGTGCTTTACAGGGTGGCTACACCTTC. Translation: CSALQGGYTF.

CDR3 DNA: TGTGCCAGCAGTGACCAGATCCCCAACACTGAAGCTTTCTTT. This sequence encodes CASSDQIPNTEAFF. The chain recombines TRBV6-1 with TRBJ1-1; D unclear. This CDR3 spans 14 amino acids. V gave up 3 bases and J gave up 2 bases, with 10 bases separating them. Germline values: CDR1 MNHNS, CDR2 SASEGT.

The rearrangement joins TRBV5-1 to TRBJ2-5, with 12 bases identical to TRBD2. The length of the CDR3 is 15 residues. CDR1 is SGHRS, CDR2 YFSETQ, per germline. The V segment lost 2 bases and the J segment 5 bases; nucleotides outside the gene matches: 4. In DNA, the CDR3 is TGCGCCAGCAGCTTTACTAGCGGGAGGCTGGAGACCCAGTACTTC. As protein: CASSFTSGRLETQYF. Together with reference TRBV5-1 and TRBJ2-5, the CDR3 gives the full variable domain: KAGVTQTPRYLIKTRGQQVTLSCSPISGHRSVSWYQQTPGQGLQFLFEYFSETQRNKGNFPGRFSGRQFSNSRSEMNVSTLELGDSALYLCASSFTSGRLETQYFGPGTRLLVL.

V and J are TRBV6-4 and TRBJ1-3; tentative D call: TRBD1 (5 bases). There are 16 residues in the CDR3. The germline CDR1 and CDR2 sequences are MRHNA and SNTAGT. Trimming left V 3 bases short and J 11 bases short, with 23 bases between. CDR3 sequence reads: CASSECGGALKTPIYF. The CDR3 DNA reads TGTGCCAGCAGTGAGTGCGGCGGGGCTCTCAAAACACCCATATATTTT.

The rearrangement links TRBV6-5 to TRBJ1-5; D is unclear. This CDR3 has 14 amino acids. V lost 0 bases and J lost 2, with 5 bases in between. Germline lookup yields CDR1 MNHEY and CDR2 SVGAGI. Here the CDR3 DNA reads TGTGCCAGCAGTTACTCGAGGGGCAATCAGCCCCAGCATTTT. Protein: CASSYSRGNQPQHF.

The V gene is TRBV19, the J gene TRBJ2-3; the D gene is possibly TRBD2 (5 bases). This CDR3 spans 15 amino acids. Germline values: CDR1 LNHDA, CDR2 SQIVND (reference sequence). V lost 2 bases and J lost 0, with 9 bases in between. The CDR3 is CASSIRDASTDTQYF. CDR3 coding DNA: TGTGCCAGTAGTATACGGGATGCTAGCACAGATACGCAGTATTTT.

The V gene is TRBV4-3, the J gene TRBJ1-4; no reliable D call. Germline assignment: CDR1 LGHNA and CDR2 YSLEER. Trimming took off 0 bases at V and 0 bases at J, with 5 bases between the two ends. The CDR3 is made up of 15 amino acids. The chain's CDR3 is CASSQEQPTNEKLFF. CDR3 DNA sequence: TGCGCCAGCAGCCAAGAACAGCCAACTAATGAAAAACTGTTTTTT.

This clone appeared once. The V and J genes are TRBV7-2 and TRBJ1-1, with 8 nucleotides matching TRBD1. The germline V gene has CDR1 SGHTA and CDR2 FQGNSA. J was trimmed by 5 bases and V by 5 bases; bases with no gene match: 10. This CDR3 is 15 amino acids long. The CDR3 DNA follows: TGTGCCAGCAGCCTAAATGGACAGGGTTGGACTGAAGCTTTCTTT. Amino acid sequence: CASSLNGQGWTEAFF.

The V gene is TRBV5-1, the J gene TRBJ2-1; TRBD2 agrees at 8 bases. The CDR3 is 15 residues long. Germline V gene data show CDR1 as SGHRS and CDR2 as YFSETQ. Trimming took 0 bases from V and 4 from J; bases not matched to a gene: 3. The CDR3 here is CASSLESGGYNEQFF. The CDR3 nucleotides are TGCGCCAGCAGCTTGGAAAGCGGGGGTTACAATGAGCAGTTCTTC.

This clone has more than one count but fewer than ten. The V call is TRBV2, the J call TRBJ1-6; 8 nucleotides align to TRBD1. This CDR3 comprises 15 residues. The V gene's germline CDR1 is SNHLY and CDR2 FYNNEI. V lost 5 bases, J lost 10 bases, and 10 bases stayed unmatched. As DNA, the CDR3 is TGTGCCAGCAGTTCGACAGGGGCCATATCGTCACCCCTCCACTTT. It yields the protein CASSSTGAISSPLHF. Filled out from reference TRBV2 and TRBJ1-6, the complete variable domain reads EPEVTQTPSHQVTQMGQEVILRCVPISNHLYFYWYRQILGQKVEFLVSFYNNEISEKSEIFDDQFSVERPDGSNFTLKIRSTKLEDSAMYFCASSSTGAISSPLHFGNGTRLTVT.

V is TRBV28 and J is TRBJ2-1; TRBD1 aligns across 8 bases. The germline V gene has CDR1 MDHEN and CDR2 SYDVKM. Trimming removed 7 bases from V and 7 bases from J; junction bases left unmatched: 12. The CDR3 has 15 amino acids. The chain's CDR3 is CASTAPGQGPNEQFF. CDR3 nucleotides: TGTGCCAGCACCGCCCCAGGACAGGGACCTAATGAGCAGTTCTTC.